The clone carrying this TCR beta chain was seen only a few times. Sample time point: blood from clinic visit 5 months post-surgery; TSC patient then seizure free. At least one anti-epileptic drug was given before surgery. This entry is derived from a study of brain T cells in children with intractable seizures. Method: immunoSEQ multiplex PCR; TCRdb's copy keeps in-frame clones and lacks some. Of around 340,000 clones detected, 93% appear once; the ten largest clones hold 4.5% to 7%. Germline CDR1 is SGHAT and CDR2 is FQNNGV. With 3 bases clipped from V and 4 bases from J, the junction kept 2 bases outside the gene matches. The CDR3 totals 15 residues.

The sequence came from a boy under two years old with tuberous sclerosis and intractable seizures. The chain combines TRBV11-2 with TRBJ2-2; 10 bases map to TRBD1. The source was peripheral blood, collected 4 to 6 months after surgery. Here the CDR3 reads CASSLTGGFTGELFF. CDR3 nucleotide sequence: TGTGCCAGCAGCTTGACAGGGGGCTTCACCGGGGAGCTGTTTTTT.